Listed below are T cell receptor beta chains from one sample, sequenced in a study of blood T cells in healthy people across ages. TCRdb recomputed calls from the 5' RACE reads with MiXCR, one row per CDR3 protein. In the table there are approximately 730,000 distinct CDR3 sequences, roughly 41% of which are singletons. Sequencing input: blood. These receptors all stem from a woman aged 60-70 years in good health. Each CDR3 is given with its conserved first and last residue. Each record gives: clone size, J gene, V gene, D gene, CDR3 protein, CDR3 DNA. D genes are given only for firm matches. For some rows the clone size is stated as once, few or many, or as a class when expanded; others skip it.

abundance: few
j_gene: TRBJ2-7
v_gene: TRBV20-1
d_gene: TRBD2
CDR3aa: CSARSTSGGYNEQYF
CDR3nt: TGCAGTGCTAGATCCACTAGCGGGGGCTACAATGAGCAGTACTTC

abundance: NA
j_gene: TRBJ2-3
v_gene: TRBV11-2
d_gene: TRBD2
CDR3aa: CASRWGSGGSTDTQYF
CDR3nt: TGTGCCAGCAGATGGGGTAGCGGGGGGAGCACAGATACGCAGTATTTT

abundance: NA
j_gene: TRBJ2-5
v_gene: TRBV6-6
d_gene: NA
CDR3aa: CASRNGGKETQYF
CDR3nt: TGCGCCAGCAGGAATGGGGGGAAAGAGACCCAGTACTTC

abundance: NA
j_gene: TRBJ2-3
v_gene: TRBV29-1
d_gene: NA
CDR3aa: CSVGTGFNTQYF
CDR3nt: TGCAGCGTGGGTACAGGGTTCAATACGCAGTATTTT

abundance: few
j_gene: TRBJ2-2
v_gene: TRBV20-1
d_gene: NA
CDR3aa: CSARRAAGMNTGELFF
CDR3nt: TGCAGTGCTCGCCGGGCCGCCGGCATGAACACCGGGGAGCTGTTTTTT

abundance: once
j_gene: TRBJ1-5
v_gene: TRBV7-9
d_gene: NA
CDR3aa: CASSLTGMGQPQHF
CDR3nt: TGTGCCAGCAGCTTAACGGGGATGGGTCAGCCCCAGCATTTT

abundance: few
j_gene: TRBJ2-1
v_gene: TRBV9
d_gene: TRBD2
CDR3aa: CASSVAMKRGSSYNEQFF
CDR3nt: TGTGCCAGCAGCGTAGCTATGAAGCGGGGGAGCTCCTACAATGAGCAGTTCTTC

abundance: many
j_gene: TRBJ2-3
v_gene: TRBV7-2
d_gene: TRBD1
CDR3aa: CASSQGQPTDTQYF
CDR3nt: TGTGCCAGCAGCCAGGGACAGCCCACAGATACGCAGTATTTT

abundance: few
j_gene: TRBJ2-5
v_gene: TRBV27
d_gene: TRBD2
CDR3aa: CASSLSPPFTSGGARETQYF
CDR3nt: TGTGCCAGCAGTTTATCGCCCCCTTTTACTAGCGGGGGGGCGAGGGAGACCCAGTACTTC

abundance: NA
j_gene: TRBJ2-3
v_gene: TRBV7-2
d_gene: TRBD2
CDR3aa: CASSRTSGLGTDTQYF
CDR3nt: TGTGCCAGCAGCCGGACTAGCGGCCTGGGGACAGATACGCAGTATTTT

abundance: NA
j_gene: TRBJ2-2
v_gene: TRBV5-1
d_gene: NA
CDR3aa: CASSLRTTSNTGELFF
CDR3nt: TGCGCCAGCAGCTTAAGGACCACTAGTAACACCGGGGAGCTGTTTTTT

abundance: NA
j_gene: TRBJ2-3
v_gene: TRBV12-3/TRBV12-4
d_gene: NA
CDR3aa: CASSLIDAGADTQYF
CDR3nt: TGTGCCAGCAGTTTAATAGATGCAGGGGCAGATACGCAGTATTTT

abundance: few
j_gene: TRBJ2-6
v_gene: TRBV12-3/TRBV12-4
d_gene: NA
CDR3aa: CASRAVSGPTSGANVLTF
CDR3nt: TGTGCCAGCAGGGCGGTAAGCGGGCCAACTTCTGGGGCCAACGTCCTGACTTTC

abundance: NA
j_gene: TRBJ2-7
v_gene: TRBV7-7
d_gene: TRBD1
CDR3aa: CASSPGLRQGFNEQYF
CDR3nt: TGTGCCAGCAGCCCTGGACTCCGACAGGGGTTCAACGAGCAGTACTTC

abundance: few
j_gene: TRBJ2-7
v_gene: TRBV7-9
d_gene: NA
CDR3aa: CASSEQGPLNEQYF
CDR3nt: TGTGCCAGCAGCGAACAGGGCCCTTTGAACGAGCAGTACTTC

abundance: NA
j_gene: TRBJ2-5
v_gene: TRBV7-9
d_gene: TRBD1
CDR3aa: CASTSTGEGEQYF
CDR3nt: TGTGCCAGCACCTCGACAGGGGAAGGTGAGCAGTACTTC

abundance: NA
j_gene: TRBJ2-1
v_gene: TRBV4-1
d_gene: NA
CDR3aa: CASSPFDRGSYNEQFF
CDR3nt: TGCGCCAGCAGCCCCTTCGACAGAGGGTCCTACAATGAGCAGTTCTTC

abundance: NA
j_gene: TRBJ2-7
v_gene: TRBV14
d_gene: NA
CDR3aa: CASSLGQKFSYEQYF
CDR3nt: TGTGCCAGCAGCCTCGGACAGAAGTTCTCCTACGAGCAGTACTTC

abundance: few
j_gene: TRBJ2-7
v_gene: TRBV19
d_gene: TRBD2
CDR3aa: CASSLTSGRDEQYF
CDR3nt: TGTGCCAGTAGCCTGACTAGCGGGAGGGACGAGCAGTACTTC

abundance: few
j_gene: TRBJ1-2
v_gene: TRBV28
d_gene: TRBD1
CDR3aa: CASSIQPTGWGYGYTF
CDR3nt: TGTGCCAGCAGTATCCAACCGACAGGGTGGGGCTATGGCTACACCTTC

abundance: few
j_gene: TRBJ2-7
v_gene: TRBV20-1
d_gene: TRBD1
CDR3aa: CSASSGQGYYEQYF
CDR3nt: TGCAGTGCTAGTTCGGGACAGGGTTACTACGAGCAGTACTTC

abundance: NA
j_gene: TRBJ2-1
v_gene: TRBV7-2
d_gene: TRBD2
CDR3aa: CASSSKGAGGEQFF
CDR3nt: TGTGCCAGCAGCTCAAAGGGAGCGGGAGGTGAGCAGTTCTTC

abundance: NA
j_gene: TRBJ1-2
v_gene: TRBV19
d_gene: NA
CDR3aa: CASSRLGGDGYTF
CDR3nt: TGTGCCAGTAGTAGGTTAGGCGGAGATGGCTACACCTTC

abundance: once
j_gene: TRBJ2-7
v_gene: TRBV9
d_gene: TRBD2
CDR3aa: CASSAAFGGNYEQYF
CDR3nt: TGTGCCAGCAGCGCAGCTTTCGGGGGGAACTACGAGCAGTACTTC

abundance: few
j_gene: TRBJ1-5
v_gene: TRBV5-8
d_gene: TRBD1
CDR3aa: CASTSRQGANQPQHF
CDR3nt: TGTGCCAGCACAAGTAGGCAGGGGGCGAATCAGCCCCAGCATTTT

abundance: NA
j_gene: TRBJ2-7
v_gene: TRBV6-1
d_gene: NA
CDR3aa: CASSEGAIVYEQYF
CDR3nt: TGTGCCAGCAGTGAAGGGGCCATTGTGTACGAGCAGTACTTC

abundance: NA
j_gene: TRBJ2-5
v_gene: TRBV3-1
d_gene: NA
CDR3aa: CASSQVELVSTQYF
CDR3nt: TGTGCCAGCAGCCAAGTTGAGTTGGTTTCGACCCAGTACTTC

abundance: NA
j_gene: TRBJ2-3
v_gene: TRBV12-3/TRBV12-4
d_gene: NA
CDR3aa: CASSPGPLGTDTQYF
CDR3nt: TGTGCCAGCAGTCCCGGACCATTAGGAACAGATACGCAGTATTTT